This entry lists 9 T cell receptor beta chains sequenced from one sample in a study of PD-L1 blockade in urothelial cancer. Generated by immunoSEQ multiplex PCR, the TCRdb table keeps only in-frame clones and is missing some. The top ten clones hold 7.6% of a sample with some 49,000 clones, about 85% of them seen once. The specimen was PBMCs, collected around atezolizumab (anti-PD-L1) treatment. All receptors come from a man in his 60s with urothelial cancer.

The CDR3 region has the DNA TGTGCCTGGAGGGCGGGGGGGAGCACAGATACGCAGTATTTT. It codes for CAWRAGGSTDTQYF. The chain combines TRBV30 with TRBJ2-3; 9 nucleotides match TRBD2. Germline CDR1 GTSNPN, CDR2 SVGIG (reference sequence). With 3 bases clipped from V and 0 bases from J, the junction kept 1 base outside the gene matches. The CDR3 is 14 amino acids.

The CDR3 protein is CASSDDRQETQYF. The CDR3 nucleotides read TGTGCCAGTAGTGATGACAGACAAGAGACCCAGTACTTC. This sequence joins TRBV19 and TRBJ2-5; a weak D match, TRBD1 (5 bases). Trimming cost V 5 bases and J 2 bases, with 9 bases left between them. Germline-derived CDR1 and CDR2 are LNHDA and SQIVND (reference sequence). The CDR3 covers 13 residues. The whole variable domain, remainder taken from reference TRBV19 and TRBJ2-5, is DGGITQSPKYLFRKEGQNVTLSCEQNLNHDAMYWYRQDPGQGLRLIYYSQIVNDFQKGDIAEGYSVSREKKESFPLTVTSAQKNPTAFYLCASSDDRQETQYFGPGTRLLVL.

This chain links TRBV28 with TRBJ1-2; D unclear. Looked up from germline, CDR1 is MDHEN and CDR2 is SYDVKM. Trimming cost V 6 bases and J 4 bases, with 18 bases left between them. The CDR3 is 15 amino acids. The CDR3 DNA is TGTGCCAGCAGATCTCCCGCGGGAGACGGCTATGGCTACACCTTC. The encoded protein is CASRSPAGDGYGYTF.

This rearrangement joins TRBV5-6 to TRBJ1-5; maybe TRBD1 (5 bases). Germline V lookup: CDR1 SGHDT, CDR2 YYEEEE. Between the trimmed V and J ends, which lost 1 base and 9 bases, there was a span of 20 bases. The CDR3 length is 16 residues. CDR3: CASSLTTSGRGLPQHF. In nucleotides, the CDR3 is TGTGCCAGCAGCTTGACTACGTCAGGGCGGGGGTTGCCCCAGCATTTT. Full variable domain (missing parts from reference TRBV5-6 and TRBJ1-5): DAGVTQSPTHLIKTRGQQVTLRCSPKSGHDTVSWYQQALGQGPQFIFQYYEEEERQRGNFPDRFSGHQFPNYSSELNVNALLLGDSALYLCASSLTTSGRGLPQHFGDGTRLSIL.

The CDR3 sequence is CASIGQGKTEAFF. The CDR3 bases are TGTGCCAGCATCGGGCAGGGAAAAACTGAAGCTTTCTTT. The V gene is TRBV6-6, the J gene TRBJ1-1, with D perhaps TRBD1 (5 bases). The germline gives CDR1 MNHNY, CDR2 SVGAGI (reference sequence). This CDR3 has 13 amino acids. V was cut by 7 bases and J by 5 bases, with 14 bases left in between.

Concerning this clone itself: The conserved phenylalanine or tryptophan normally closing the CDR3 is absent here, so this likely arose from a read error. No DNA is shown, since the ends of the CDR3 on it are uncertain; the CDR3 is the one TCRdb lists. The chain is built from TRBV27 and TRBJ2-7; the D segment call TRBD1 is taken from the table without a DNA check. Germline V gives CDR1 MNHEY, CDR2 SMNVEV (reference sequence). The CDR3 numbers 13 amino acids, ends counted. This CDR3 is CASRSTVFGQGLS.

The V gene is TRBV5-1, the J gene TRBJ2-7; 11 bases match TRBD2. J gave up 0 bases and V 4 bases, and 12 bases lay outside the gene matches. The CDR3 length is 18 residues. Germline CDR1 reads SGHRS; CDR2 reads YFSETQ. CDR3 DNA: TGCGCCAGCAGCGCCCCGTTCGCTAGCGGGGGGATCTCCTACGAGCAGTACTTC. It codes for CASSAPFASGGISYEQYF.

This sequence joins TRBV19 and TRBJ1-6; no clear D gene. CDR3 length equals 14 residues. Trimming left V 7 bases short and J 11 bases short, with 18 bases between. Germline V lookup: CDR1 LNHDA, CDR2 SQIVND (reference sequence). CDR3 coding DNA: TGTGCCAGTACCACACGGGAGGGAGGGACACCCCTCCACTTT. Protein sequence: CASTTREGGTPLHF. Based on the CDR3 plus reference TRBV19 and TRBJ1-6, the full variable domain is DGGITQSPKYLFRKEGQNVTLSCEQNLNHDAMYWYRQDPGQGLRLIYYSQIVNDFQKGDIAEGYSVSREKKESFPLTVTSAQKNPTAFYLCASTTREGGTPLHFGNGTRLTVT.

This clone was found once. The chain joins TRBV6-1 to TRBJ2-7; TRBD2 might be the D (6 bases). This CDR3 has 15 amino acids. V lost 4 bases and J 1 base, leaving 14 bases between the germline ends. Germline-derived CDR1 and CDR2 are MNHNS and SASEGT. CDR3 loop: CASSGGRAGSYEQYF. The CDR3 DNA is TGTGCCAGCAGTGGTGGTCGAGCGGGTTCCTACGAGCAGTACTTC.